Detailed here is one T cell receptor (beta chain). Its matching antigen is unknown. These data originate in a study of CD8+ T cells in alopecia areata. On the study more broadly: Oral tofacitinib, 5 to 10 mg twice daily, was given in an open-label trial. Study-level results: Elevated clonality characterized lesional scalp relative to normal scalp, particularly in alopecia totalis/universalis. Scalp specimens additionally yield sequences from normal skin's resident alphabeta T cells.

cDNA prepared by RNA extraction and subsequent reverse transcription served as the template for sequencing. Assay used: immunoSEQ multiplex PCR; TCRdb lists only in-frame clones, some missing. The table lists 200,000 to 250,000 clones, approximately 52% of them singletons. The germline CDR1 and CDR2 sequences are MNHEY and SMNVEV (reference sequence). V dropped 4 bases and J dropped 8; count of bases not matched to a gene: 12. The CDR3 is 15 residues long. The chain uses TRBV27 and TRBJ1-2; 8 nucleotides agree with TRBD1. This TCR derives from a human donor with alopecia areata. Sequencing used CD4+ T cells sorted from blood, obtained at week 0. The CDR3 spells CASSSFGGQGFGYTF. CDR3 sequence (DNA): TGTGCCAGCAGTTCGTTCGGAGGACAGGGCTTCGGCTACACCTTC.